This entry is about one T cell receptor (beta chain). Antigen specificity is unknown. The donors (healthy individuals) were bone marrow donors. Germline values: CDR1 KGHSH, CDR2 LQKENI. The CDR3 consists of 14 residues. V shed 3 bases, J shed 5 bases, and the junction held 5 bases outside the gene matches. The data stem from a study of cytomegalovirus exposure and HLA in healthy donors. Overall study results and limits: Upon later analysis, HLA-associated TCR beta chains proved more clonally expanded than other, equally common chains. Indistinguishable V segments, including TRBV6-2 and TRBV6-3, were excluded. Later analysis identified a missense DCLRE1C variant that was linked to TCR beta V- and J-gene trimming.

Primers for the PCR totalled 60 Vbeta and 13 Jbeta. Sequencing used immunoSEQ multiplex PCR; TCRdb keeps in-frame clones, though not all of them. This table holds 100,000 to 130,000 clones, 60% to 80% found once. Sample: PBMCs. The TCR originated in a young man in good health and CMV-seronegative. J is TRBJ1-1 and V is TRBV18; 8 bases fit TRBD1. The CDR3 loop reads CASSPGQGLTEAFF. CDR3 in DNA: TGTGCCAGCTCACCCGGACAGGGATTGACTGAAGCTTTCTTT.